A single sample is the source of the 15 T cell receptor beta chains below, sequenced in a study of STAT3 mutations in large granular lymphocyte leukemia. Their antigen targets remain unknown. Assay: immunoSEQ multiplex PCR; the TCRdb copy retains only in-frame clones and omits some. The table lists approximately 43,000 clones, approximately 78% of them singletons. General study points: Every T-cell large granular lymphocyte leukemia patient had at least one immunodominant TCR beta clonotype.

Sequenced material: PBMCs. The receptors shown here come from a human donor with T large granular lymphocyte leukemia. Some clones in this sample may be carry-over from other donors' samples.

This clone appeared a few times. The chain uses TRBV11-3 and TRBJ2-5, with a possible D match to TRBD2 (7 bases). V was pared by 4 bases and J by 5 bases, with 17 bases between. The V gene's germline CDR1 is SGHNT and CDR2 YENEEA. This CDR3 region has 15 residues. The CDR3 coding sequence is TGTGCCAGCAGCTCCGGTGGGGGGGCAGGGGAGACCCAGTACTTC. Its translation is CASSSGGGAGETQYF. The complete variable domain, with remaining parts taken from reference TRBV11-3 and TRBJ2-5, reads EAGVVQSPRYKIIEKKQPVAFWCNPISGHNTLYWYLQNLGQGPELLIRYENEEAVDDSQLPKDRFSAERLKGVDSTLKIQPAELGDSAVYLCASSSGGGAGETQYFGPGTRLLVL.

DNA for the CDR3: TGTGCCAGCAGCTTAGATGGTAGATCCGAGCAGTACGTC. This sequence encodes CASSLDGRSEQYV. V usage is TRBV7-9 and J usage is TRBJ2-7; D is unresolved. Germline values: CDR1 SEHNR, CDR2 FQNEAQ (reference sequence). This CDR3 is 13 amino acids long. The V end was cut by 1 base, the J end by 6 bases, with 10 bases between.

The chain uses TRBV5-1 and TRBJ2-7; tentative D call: TRBD1 (5 bases). The germline CDR1 and CDR2 sequences are SGHRS and YFSETQ. Trimming left V 8 bases short and J 3 bases short, with 15 bases between. The CDR3 loop spans 13 amino acids. The CDR3 DNA sequence: TGCGCCAGGGCGACTCAGGGCGACTACGAGCAGTACTTC. Amino acids: CARATQGDYEQYF.

CDR3 amino acids: CASSQKETQYF. The CDR3 DNA is TGTGCCAGCAGCCAAAAAGAGACCCAGTACTTC. The V gene is TRBV16, the J gene TRBJ2-5, with unresolved D. CDR3 length: 11 amino acids. Trimming pared 2 bases from V and 3 bases from J, leaving 1 base between. The germline V gene has CDR1 KGHSY and CDR2 FQNENV.

Only one count was recorded for this clone. This chain uses TRBV14 with TRBJ1-6; D not certain. The germline CDR1 and CDR2 sequences are SGHDN and FVKESK. V shed 0 bases and J shed 14 bases, with 14 bases lying between them. There are 14 residues in the CDR3. CDR3 region: CASSQDKDLLTLHF. The CDR3 DNA sequence: TGTGCCAGCAGCCAAGATAAGGATCTTCTAACCCTCCACTTT.

The CDR3 DNA is TGTGCCAGCAGCCTGGACGGCGTATCCTACGAGCAGTACTTC. Translation: CASSLDGVSYEQYF. The chain recombines TRBV5-4 with TRBJ2-7; D is unresolved. Germline-derived CDR1 and CDR2 are SGHNT and YYREEE (reference sequence). The CDR3 is made up of 14 amino acids. Trimming took 4 bases from V and 1 from J, leaving 12 bases between them.

This sequence joins TRBV5-6 and TRBJ1-5, with TRBD1 identical over 7 bases. V trimming: 5 bases; J trimming: 11 bases; junction bases outside the gene matches: 7. CDR1 is SGHDT, CDR2 YYEEEE, per germline. This CDR3 has 12 amino acids. CDR3 bases: TGTGCCAGCAGTCAGGGGGTATCAGCCCAGCATTTT. This codes for CASSQGVSAQHF.

The gene calls are TRBV7-9 and TRBJ2-3, with TRBD1 matching 8 bases. Germline CDR1 is SEHNR and CDR2 is FQNEAQ (reference sequence). Unmatched junction bases numbered 4, after V lost 4 bases and J lost 4 bases. CDR3 length equals 14 residues. The CDR3 nucleotides are TGTGCCAGCAGCTCCCGGACAGGGCCAGATACGCAGTATTTT. Its protein is CASSSRTGPDTQYF. The whole variable domain, remainder taken from reference TRBV7-9 and TRBJ2-3, is DTGVSQNPRHKITKRGQNVTFRCDPISEHNRLYWYRQTLGQGPEFLTYFQNEAQLEKSRLLSDRFSAERPKGSFSTLEIQRTEQGDSAMYLCASSSRTGPDTQYFGPGTRLTVL.

This clone was picked up a small number of times. V usage is TRBV19 and J usage is TRBJ1-5; D not resolved. V was shortened by 3 bases and J by 6 bases, with 6 bases between the two germline ends. Germline V lookup: CDR1 LNHDA, CDR2 SQIVND (reference sequence). The CDR3 consists of 12 residues. The CDR3 loop reads CASSIPVQPQHF. CDR3 coding DNA: TGTGCCAGTAGTATTCCTGTTCAGCCCCAGCATTTT.

This clone was seen only a few times. The V call is TRBV7-9, the J call TRBJ2-5, with 7 bases identical to TRBD1. J lost 2 bases, V lost 4 bases, and 7 bases had no gene match. CDR3 size: 15 residues. Looked up from germline, CDR1 is SEHNR and CDR2 is FQNEAQ (reference sequence). The CDR3 spells CASSSTDREQETQYF. In DNA form, the CDR3 reads TGTGCCAGCAGCTCGACCGACAGGGAACAAGAGACCCAGTACTTC.

Only one count was recorded for this clone. The rearrangement joins TRBV28 to TRBJ1-5, with 7 bases that match TRBD1. The CDR3 has 16 amino acids. Trimming at V came to 4 bases and at J to 2 bases, leaving 8 bases not matched to a gene. Germline values: CDR1 MDHEN, CDR2 SYDVKM. The CDR3 coding sequence is TGTGCCAGCAGTTCCCGACAGGGCTCGGGCAATCAGCCCCAGCATTTT. Its translation is CASSSRQGSGNQPQHF.

This chain links TRBV28 with TRBJ1-6, with D unclear. V dropped 3 bases and J dropped 0 bases, with 6 bases sitting between them. CDR3 length: 15 residues. The V gene's germline CDR1 is MDHEN and CDR2 SYDVKM. CDR3 sequence (DNA): TGTGCCAGCAGTTTTCCAGGCTCCTATAATTCACCCCTCCACTTT. It codes for CASSFPGSYNSPLHF.

This clone has only one observation. This chain uses TRBV25-1 with TRBJ1-6; weak D call: TRBD1 (6 bases). V lost 3 bases to trimming and J lost 10 bases, with 10 bases between them. Germline CDR1 MGHDK, CDR2 SYGVNS. This CDR3 is built from 13 residues. The CDR3 sequence: CASSEVGGSPLHF. In DNA form, the CDR3 reads TGTGCCAGCAGTGAGGTAGGGGGATCACCCCTCCACTTT.

The rearrangement uses TRBV19 and TRBJ1-1, with 7 bases that match TRBD1. This CDR3 comprises 16 residues. Trimming at V came to 3 bases and at J to 0 bases, leaving 7 bases not matched to a gene. Per the germline V gene, CDR1 is LNHDA and CDR2 is SQIVND (reference sequence). CDR3 loop: CASSIRTGLMNTEAFF. Here the CDR3 DNA reads TGTGCCAGTAGTATCCGGACAGGCTTAATGAACACTGAAGCTTTCTTT.

The V call is TRBV7-9, the J call TRBJ1-2; TRBD1 matches at 9 bases. The CDR3 is 15 residues long. From germline, CDR1 is SEHNR and CDR2 FQNEAQ (reference sequence). The J segment lost 4 bases and the V segment lost 5 bases, leaving 8 bases of the junction unmatched. Written as DNA, the CDR3 is TGTGCCAGCAGCCTAACAGGGGGCGGCGGCTATGGCTACACCTTC. It encodes CASSLTGGGGYGYTF. Complete variable domain (other parts from reference TRBV7-9 and TRBJ1-2): DTGVSQNPRHKITKRGQNVTFRCDPISEHNRLYWYRQTLGQGPEFLTYFQNEAQLEKSRLLSDRFSAERPKGSFSTLEIQRTEQGDSAMYLCASSLTGGGGYGYTFGSGTRLTVV.